The entry below describes one T cell receptor (beta chain). Its target is not known. The protocol was immunoSEQ multiplex PCR, while the TCRdb copy is restricted to in-frame clones and leaves out a portion. Of about 24,000 clones in the sample, 71% are singletons; the top ten hold 2.5% to 3.5%. Patients with chemo-refractory metastatic non-small-cell lung cancer received focal radiation plus CTLA-4 blockade with ipilimumab. The data belong to a study of radiotherapy plus CTLA-4 blockade in lung cancer. Study-wide context: Around 19% of enrolled patients responded objectively, and 31% had disease control.

Study-wide points: Interferon-beta and early blood T cell clone dynamics reportedly predicted response best. Tumor-derived TCR clones expanded in blood after radiotherapy plus ipilimumab.

Per the germline V gene, CDR1 is MDHEN and CDR2 is SYDVKM. The V and J ends lost 4 bases and 3 bases respectively, with 7 bases between them. The CDR3 sequence is 12 residues long. The chain employs TRBV28 and TRBJ2-7; D gene uncertain. This TCR was recovered from a human donor with non-small cell lung cancer whose response to radiotherapy plus ipilimumab could not be evaluated. Sequencing was performed on peripheral blood, taken from a patient treated with radiotherapy plus ipilimumab. The CDR3 sequence is CASSSHNYEQYF. Written as DNA, the CDR3 is TGTGCCAGCAGTTCTCACAACTACGAGCAGTACTTC.